The 16 T cell receptor beta chains presented below share a single source sample, sequenced in a study of T cells in Graves' hyperthyroidism and ophthalmopathy. RNA transcripts were the template for amplifying TCR beta CDR3 regions. Initially, a first-round RT-PCR of the TCR CDR3 employed the HTBI primer set. TCRdb re-analysed the multiplex PCR reads in MiXCR, keeping a single row per CDR3 protein. The sample has some 690,000 distinct CDR3 sequences, approximately 15% seen once. The sample consisted of blood. The receptor source for this set is a man in his fifties with Graves' hyperthyroidism.

In its sample, this clonotype was seen once. The chain carries TRBV14 and TRBJ2-3; D is unresolved. V was shortened by 4 bases and J by 4 bases, with 12 bases between the two germline ends. Germline lookup yields CDR1 SGHDN and CDR2 FVKESK. This CDR3 region has 14 residues. The CDR3 here is CASSPVGFPDTQYF. CDR3 nucleotides: TGTGCCAGCAGCCCGGTAGGCTTTCCAGATACGCAGTATTTT.

CDR3 in DNA: TGTGCCAGCAGTCCCCGGGAGGATCCCTATGGCTACACCTTC. Translating gives CASSPREDPYGYTF. This chain links TRBV28 with TRBJ1-2; D is unresolved. This CDR3 spans 14 amino acids. In germline, CDR1 is MDHEN, CDR2 SYDVKM. V lost 5 bases, J lost 4 bases, and 14 bases lay in between.

This clonotype was counted at least ten times. CDR3: CASSLEAGTDTQYF. DNA of the CDR3: TGTGCCAGCAGCTTAGAGGCCGGCACAGATACGCAGTATTTT. The chain couples TRBV11-2 to TRBJ2-3; D is undetermined. Germline V gene data show CDR1 as SGHAT and CDR2 as FQNNGV. The germline V and J ends were trimmed by 0 bases and 1 base, with 5 bases remaining between them. The CDR3 contains 14 residues. Full variable domain (remainder filled in from reference TRBV11-2 and TRBJ2-3): EAGVAQSPRYKIIEKRQSVAFWCNPISGHATLYWYQQILGQGPKLLIQFQNNGVVDDSQLPKDRFSAERLKGVDSTLKIQPAKLEDSAVYLCASSLEAGTDTQYFGPGTRLTVL.

On this clonotype: The CDR3 end shows no conserved phenylalanine or tryptophan, and so a read error is likely. This chain uses TRBV6-9 with TRBJ1-5; D not resolved. With 2 bases removed from V and 6 bases from J, the gap between germline ends came to 8 bases. Germline-derived CDR1 and CDR2 are MNHGY and SVAAGI. The CDR3 consists of 13 residues. The CDR3 DNA sequence: TGTGCCAGCAGTTATAAGGGAGGTCAGCCCCAGCATTCT. Amino acid sequence: CASSYKGGQPQHS.

This clonotype was seen a few times. CDR3 in DNA: TGTGCCAGCAGCCCCCGAGGGGGATACGACGAGCAGTACTTC. This gives the protein CASSPRGGYDEQYF. The gene calls are TRBV7-2 and TRBJ2-7; weak D call: TRBD1 (6 bases). The V and J ends lost 5 bases and 5 bases respectively, with 16 bases between them. CDR1 and CDR2 (germline): SGHTA, FQGNSA. The CDR3 length is 14 residues.

This clonotype was detected many times. V is TRBV28 and J is TRBJ2-7, with D perhaps matching TRBD1 or TRBD2 (5 bases each). Trimming took off 5 bases at V and 0 bases at J, with 17 bases between the two ends. CDR1 MDHEN and CDR2 SYDVKM come from the germline V gene. The CDR3 extends over 16 amino acids. The CDR3 nucleotides read TGTGCCAGCAGTACCCCGACAGCGGTTTTCTCCTACGAGCAGTACTTC. Encoded protein: CASSTPTAVFSYEQYF.

At least ten counts were recorded for this clonotype. This rearrangement joins TRBV6-1 to TRBJ1-2; D unresolved. The CDR3 spans 12 residues. Germline values: CDR1 MNHNS, CDR2 SASEGT. Trimming shortened V by 4 bases and J by 3 bases, and 6 bases separated the two germline ends. The CDR3 protein is CASSVNDYGYTF. The CDR3 region has the DNA TGTGCCAGCAGTGTAAACGACTATGGCTACACCTTC.

Many counts were recorded for this clonotype. The chain joins TRBV6-1 to TRBJ2-1; 11 bases agree with TRBD2. With 7 bases clipped from V and 4 bases from J, the junction kept 3 bases outside the gene matches. CDR3 length: 14 residues. CDR1 is MNHNS, CDR2 SASEGT, per germline. The CDR3 DNA sequence: TGTGCCAGCACCCGGACTAGCGGGTACAATGAGCAGTTCTTC. Protein product: CASTRTSGYNEQFF.

The rearrangement links TRBV4-2 to TRBJ2-7; 8 bases line up with TRBD1. Germline CDR1 reads LGHNA; CDR2 reads YNFKEQ. The CDR3 is made up of 15 amino acids. V shed 3 bases, J shed 0 bases, and the junction held 4 bases outside the gene matches. CDR3 DNA: TGTGCCAGCAGCCATAATACAGGGGGCTCCTACGAGCAGTACTTC. Its protein product is CASSHNTGGSYEQYF.

Many counts were recorded for this clonotype. The chain employs TRBV28 and TRBJ2-1, with 9 positions matching TRBD1. This CDR3 is 16 amino acids long. J lost 7 bases, V lost 4 bases, and 11 bases had no gene match. Germline CDR1 MDHEN, CDR2 SYDVKM. CDR3: CASSSPGQGMRNEQFF. The CDR3 nucleotides read TGTGCCAGCAGTTCCCCGGGACAGGGAATGCGGAATGAGCAGTTCTTC.

V usage is TRBV5-1 and J usage is TRBJ1-4; 8 bases match TRBD1. Unmatched junction bases numbered 5, after V lost 4 bases and J lost 0 bases. CDR3 size: 16 residues. Germline V gene sequence: CDR1 SGHRS, CDR2 YFSETQ. The CDR3 DNA reads as TGCGCCAGCAGCGAGGACAGGGTGTCAACTAATGAAAAACTGTTTTTT. This gives the protein CASSEDRVSTNEKLFF. Drawing the rest from reference TRBV5-1 and TRBJ1-4, the complete variable domain is KAGVTQTPRYLIKTRGQQVTLSCSPISGHRSVSWYQQTPGQGLQFLFEYFSETQRNKGNFPGRFSGRQFSNSRSEMNVSTLELGDSALYLCASSEDRVSTNEKLFFGSGTQLSVL.

This clonotype has at least ten counts. The chain joins TRBV28 to TRBJ2-5; D may be TRBD1 or TRBD2 (6 bases each). From germline, CDR1 is MDHEN and CDR2 SYDVKM. Trimming removed 2 bases at V and 5 bases at J, with 15 bases between. The CDR3 is 15 amino acids. CDR3 protein: CASSLGGGRGETQYF. For the CDR3, the DNA is TGTGCCAGCAGTTTAGGGGGAGGAAGGGGGGAGACCCAGTACTTC.

This clonotype has at least ten counts. This sequence joins TRBV28 and TRBJ2-1, with 11 bases matching TRBD2. CDR1 MDHEN and CDR2 SYDVKM come from the germline V gene. The CDR3 totals 16 residues. After removal of 1 base from V and 8 bases from J, the junction contained 7 bases not matched to a gene. The CDR3 sequence is CASSLYAPSGRYEQFF. For the CDR3, the DNA is TGTGCCAGCAGTTTATACGCCCCTAGCGGGAGGTATGAGCAGTTCTTC.

There are many counts of this clonotype. The chain links TRBV15 to TRBJ2-2, with D hard to call. The V end was cut by 1 base, the J end by 2 bases, with 14 bases between. The CDR3 extends over 17 amino acids. CDR1 is LNHNV and CDR2 is YYDKDF in the germline V gene (reference sequence). CDR3 sequence reads: CATSRGGLRKNTGELFF. The CDR3 DNA reads as TGTGCCACCAGCAGAGGAGGATTAAGAAAAAACACCGGGGAGCTGTTTTTT.

Many counts were recorded for this clonotype. This chain connects TRBV15 to TRBJ2-1; 9 nucleotides agree with TRBD1. The CDR3 spans 16 residues. In germline, CDR1 is LNHNV, CDR2 YYDKDF (reference sequence). After removal of 3 bases from V and 8 bases from J, the junction contained 11 bases not matched to a gene. In DNA form, the CDR3 reads TGTGCCACCAGCAGGGGGACAGGGACAGCTGGCGATGAGCAGTTCTTC. Translating it yields CATSRGTGTAGDEQFF.

This clonotype was counted between two and nine times. The rearrangement joins TRBV27 to TRBJ2-2; D is uncertain. The germline V gene encodes CDR1 MNHEY and CDR2 SMNVEV (reference sequence). V was pared by 7 bases and J by 0 bases, with 9 bases between. The CDR3 totals 14 residues. The CDR3 region has the DNA TGTGCCAGCACCAGGACGGCGAACACCGGGGAGCTGTTTTTT. Translated: CASTRTANTGELFF.